This T cell receptor beta chain was sequenced during a study of beta chain features in type 1 diabetes. General observations from the study: Patients showed naive, central memory and Treg TCRB repertoires that appeared more similar than those of healthy donors. TCRB CDR3 length was moderately but significantly reduced in all four CD4+ subsets of Type 1 diabetes patients. Overrepresentation of cells with high TCR expression could result from cDNA sequencing. Equally in patients and controls, PCR might preferentially amplify shorter templates.

One heparinised draw, averaging around 120 mL, was taken per donor. CDR3 length equals 14 residues. CDR1 and CDR2 from the germline V gene are MNHEY and SMNVEV (reference sequence). The V end lost 6 bases, the J end lost 0 bases, and 6 bases lay between the germline ends. Sequenced material consisted of expressed TCRB transcripts (all of the isolated RNA was reverse transcribed). The protocol was immunoSEQ multiplex PCR, while the TCRdb copy is restricted to in-frame clones and leaves out a portion. Of 300,000 to 350,000 clones in the sample, about 13% were seen once. This clone appeared a few times. Its antigen is unknown.

The V call is TRBV27, the J call TRBJ2-6, with a tentative D call TRBD2 (5 bases). Sequencing was done on a sample of naive CD4+ T cells from blood. This clonotype was sampled from a young woman with type 1 diabetes. CDR3: CASRRDSGANVLTF. The DNA of the CDR3 is TGTGCCAGCAGACGGGACTCTGGGGCCAACGTCCTGACTTTC.